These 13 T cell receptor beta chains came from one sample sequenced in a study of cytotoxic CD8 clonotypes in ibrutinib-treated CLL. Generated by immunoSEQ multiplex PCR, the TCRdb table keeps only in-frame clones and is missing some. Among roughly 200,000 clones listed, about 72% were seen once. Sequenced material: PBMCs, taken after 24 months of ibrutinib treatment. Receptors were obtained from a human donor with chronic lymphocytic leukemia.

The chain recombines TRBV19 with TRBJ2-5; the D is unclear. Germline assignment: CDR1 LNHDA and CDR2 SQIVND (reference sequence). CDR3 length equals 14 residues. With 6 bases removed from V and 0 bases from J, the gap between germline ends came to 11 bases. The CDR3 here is CASSAVGYQETQYF. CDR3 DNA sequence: TGTGCCAGTAGCGCCGTCGGGTACCAAGAGACCCAGTACTTC.

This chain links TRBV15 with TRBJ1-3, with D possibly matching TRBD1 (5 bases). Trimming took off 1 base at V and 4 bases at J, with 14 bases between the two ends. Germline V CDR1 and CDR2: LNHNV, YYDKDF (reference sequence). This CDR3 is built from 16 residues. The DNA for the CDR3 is TGTGCCACCAGCAGAGTCGAGGGGTACTTCGGAAACACCATATATTTT. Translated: CATSRVEGYFGNTIYF.

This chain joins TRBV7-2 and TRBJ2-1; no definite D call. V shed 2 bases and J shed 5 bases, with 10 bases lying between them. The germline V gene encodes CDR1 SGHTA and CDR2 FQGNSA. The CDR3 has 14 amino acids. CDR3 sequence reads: CASSLSLVDNEQFF. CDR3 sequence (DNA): TGTGCCAGCAGCTTATCTTTAGTGGACAATGAGCAGTTCTTC.

The CDR3 sequence: CASSQADRSGYNEQFF. The CDR3 coding sequence is TGCGCCAGCAGCCAGGCAGACAGGTCGGGCTACAATGAGCAGTTCTTC. The V and J genes are TRBV4-3 and TRBJ2-1, with a weak D call TRBD1 (6 bases). This CDR3 is built from 16 residues. V was pared by 3 bases and J by 3 bases, with 15 bases between. The germline CDR1 and CDR2 sequences are LGHNA and YSLEER.

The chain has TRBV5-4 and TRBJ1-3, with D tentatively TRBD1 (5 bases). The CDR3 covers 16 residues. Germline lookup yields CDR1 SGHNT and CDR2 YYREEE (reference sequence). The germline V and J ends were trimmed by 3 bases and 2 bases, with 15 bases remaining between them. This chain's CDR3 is CASSWAGSRPGNTIYF. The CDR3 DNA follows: TGTGCCAGCAGCTGGGCAGGGAGCCGGCCTGGAAACACCATATATTTT.

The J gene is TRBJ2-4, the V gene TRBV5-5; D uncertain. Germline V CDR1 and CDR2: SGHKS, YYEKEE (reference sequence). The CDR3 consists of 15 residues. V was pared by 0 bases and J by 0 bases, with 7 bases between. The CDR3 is CASSLGHLAKNIQYF. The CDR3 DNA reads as TGTGCCAGCAGCTTGGGACATCTAGCCAAAAACATTCAGTACTTC.

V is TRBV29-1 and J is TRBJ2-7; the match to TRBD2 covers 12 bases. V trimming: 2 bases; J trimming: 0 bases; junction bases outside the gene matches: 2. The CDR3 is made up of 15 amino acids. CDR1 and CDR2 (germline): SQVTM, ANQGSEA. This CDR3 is CSVELAGGSSYEQYF. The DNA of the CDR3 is TGCAGCGTTGAACTAGCGGGAGGGAGCTCCTACGAGCAGTACTTC.

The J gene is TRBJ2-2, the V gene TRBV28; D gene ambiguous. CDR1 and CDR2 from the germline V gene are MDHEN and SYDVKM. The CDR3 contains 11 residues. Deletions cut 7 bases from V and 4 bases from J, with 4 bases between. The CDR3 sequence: CASTITGELFF. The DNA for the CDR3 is TGTGCCAGCACGATCACCGGGGAGCTGTTTTTT.

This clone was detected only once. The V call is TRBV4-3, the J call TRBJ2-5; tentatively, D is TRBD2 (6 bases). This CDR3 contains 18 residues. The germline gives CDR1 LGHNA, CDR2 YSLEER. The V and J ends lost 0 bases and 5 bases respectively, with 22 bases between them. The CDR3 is CASSQELATIRPGETQYF. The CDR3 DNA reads TGCGCCAGCAGCCAAGAGCTAGCGACAATCCGCCCGGGGGAGACCCAGTACTTC.

The CDR3: CASSGREEKLFF. DNA for the CDR3: TGCGCCAGCAGCGGCCGTGAGGAAAAACTGTTTTTT. The chain employs TRBV5-1 and TRBJ1-4; D is uncertain. This CDR3 spans 12 amino acids. Trimming cost V 4 bases and J 8 bases, with 9 bases left between them. The germline gives CDR1 SGHRS, CDR2 YFSETQ.

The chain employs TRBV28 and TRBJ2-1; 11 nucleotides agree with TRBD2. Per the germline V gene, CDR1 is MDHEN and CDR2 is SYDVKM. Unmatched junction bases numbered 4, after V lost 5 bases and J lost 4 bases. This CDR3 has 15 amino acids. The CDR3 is CASSPSGRTYNEQFF. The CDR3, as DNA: TGTGCCAGCAGTCCTAGCGGGAGGACTTACAATGAGCAGTTCTTC.

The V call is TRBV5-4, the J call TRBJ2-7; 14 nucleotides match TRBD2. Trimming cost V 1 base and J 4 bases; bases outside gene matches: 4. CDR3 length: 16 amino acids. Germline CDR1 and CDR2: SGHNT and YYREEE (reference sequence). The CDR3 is CASSLPGLAGAYEQYF. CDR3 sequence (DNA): TGTGCCAGCAGCTTGCCGGGACTAGCGGGGGCTTACGAGCAGTACTTC.

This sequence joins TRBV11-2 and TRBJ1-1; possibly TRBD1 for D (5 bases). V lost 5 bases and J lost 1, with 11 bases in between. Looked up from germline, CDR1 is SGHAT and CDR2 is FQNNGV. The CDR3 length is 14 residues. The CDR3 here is CASSPLTGNTEAFF. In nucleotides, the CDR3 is TGTGCCAGCAGCCCCTTAACAGGGAACACTGAAGCTTTCTTT.